The rows below give T cell receptor beta chains drawn from one sample of a study of T cell responses to AZD1222 COVID-19 vaccine. Sequencing was performed with immunoSEQ multiplex PCR; in TCRdb, only in-frame clones are kept and a portion is missing. The sample yields about 140,000 clones, about nine tenths seen once. Sequenced material: peripheral blood, taken on day 0 of AZD1222 vaccination. The origin of the receptors is an adult in good health. Each CDR3 is given with its conserved first and last residue.

J: TRBJ2-2; length: 15; V: TRBV6-4; CDR3: CASSDSWGGGGELFF
J: TRBJ1-5; length: 12; V: TRBV7-9; CDR3: CASSSGAWPQHF
J: TRBJ1-1; length: 14; V: TRBV6-2/TRBV6-3; CDR3: CASSYDRVGTEAFF
J: TRBJ2-4; length: 13; V: TRBV19; CDR3: CASNEGGQNIQYF
J: TRBJ2-3; length: 16; V: TRBV24-1; CDR3: CATSESGTPDRDTQYF
J: TRBJ2-6; length: 17; V: TRBV6-6; CDR3: CASSPGGLGSGANVLTF
J: TRBJ2-3; length: 13; V: TRBV6-2/TRBV6-3; CDR3: CASSWGRLDTQYF
J: TRBJ1-3; length: 9; V: TRBV19; CDR3: CAGRNTIYF
J: TRBJ1-1; length: 13; V: TRBV3-1/TRBV3-2; CDR3: CASRTGGNTEAFF
J: TRBJ2-3; length: 14; V: TRBV7-2; CDR3: CASTPVAGTDTQYF
J: TRBJ2-3; length: 21; V: TRBV7-8; CDR3: CASSSRRTGAAGRRTTDTQYF
J: TRBJ1-6; length: 14; V: TRBV5-1; CDR3: CASSRDSYNSPLHF
J: TRBJ1-5; length: 17; V: TRBV21-1; CDR3: CASSKPGQLNSNQPQHF
J: TRBJ2-1; length: 14; V: TRBV9; CDR3: CASSVSGTDNEQFF
J: TRBJ2-5; length: 18; V: TRBV7-8; CDR3: CASSHGGGSGSVGETQYF
J: TRBJ2-1; length: 21; V: TRBV21-1; CDR3: CASSPGRLAGGPSSSYNEQFF
J: TRBJ1-4; length: 16; V: TRBV3-1/TRBV3-2; CDR3: CASSQDRGTGVEKLFF
J: TRBJ1-1; length: 15; V: TRBV25-1; CDR3: CASNVGDSSNTEAFF
J: TRBJ2-5; length: 15; V: TRBV19; CDR3: CASSSWDRVKETQYF
J: TRBJ2-3; length: 15; V: TRBV27; CDR3: CASTRLAGVQDTQYF
J: TRBJ1-1; length: 14; V: TRBV30; CDR3: CAWSRGRWNTEAFF
J: TRBJ2-7; length: 13; V: TRBV6-2/TRBV6-3; CDR3: CASSATGLYEQYF
J: TRBJ2-7; length: 14; V: TRBV7-9; CDR3: CASSLDRGPYEQYF
J: TRBJ2-1; length: 12; V: TRBV7-8; CDR3: CASSLRFGEQFF
J: TRBJ1-1; length: 15; V: TRBV11-2; CDR3: CASSLPTGPSVEAFF
J: TRBJ1-6; length: 17; V: TRBV14; CDR3: CASSQEARGTYNSPLHF
J: TRBJ1-5; length: 15; V: TRBV9; CDR3: CASSVTAYSNQPQHF
J: TRBJ2-2; length: 14; V: TRBV6-7; CDR3: CASTWDRADGELFF
J: TRBJ2-3; length: 14; V: TRBV30; CDR3: CAWMGGVGTDTQYF
J: TRBJ1-5; length: 12; V: TRBV6-6; CDR3: CASNLGASPQHF
J: TRBJ1-1; length: 10; V: TRBV30; CDR3: CAWRTGEAFF
J: TRBJ2-3; length: 19; V: TRBV11-1; CDR3: CASSLARHGTSGRTDTQYF
J: TRBJ1-3; length: 15; V: TRBV7-2; CDR3: CASSLATGSGNTIYF
J: TRBJ2-1; length: 15; V: TRBV19; CDR3: CASSIAAGSYNEQFF
J: TRBJ2-1; length: 16; V: TRBV28; CDR3: CASTHPGAGGLNEQFF
J: TRBJ2-7; length: 14; V: TRBV11-3; CDR3: CASSTGTTVDEQYF
J: TRBJ2-5; length: 14; V: TRBV9; CDR3: CASSQRGVQETQYF
J: TRBJ1-1; length: 14; V: TRBV4-1; CDR3: CASSPVMGGTEAFF
J: TRBJ2-5; length: 17; V: TRBV3-1/TRBV3-2; CDR3: CASSPQFSGSWQETQYF
J: TRBJ1-1; length: 17; V: TRBV9; CDR3: CASSVGDRTGRVVEAFF
J: TRBJ2-1; length: 14; V: TRBV7-3; CDR3: CASSKSGRGNEQFF
J: TRBJ2-3; length: 15; V: TRBV5-1; CDR3: CASSLTRGGTDTQYF
J: TRBJ2-7; length: 14; V: TRBV27; CDR3: CASIPLSGGLEQYF
J: TRBJ2-3; length: 13; V: TRBV2; CDR3: CASSNQPADTQYF
J: TRBJ2-5; length: 14; V: TRBV11-3; CDR3: CASSLSGDQETQYF
J: TRBJ1-5; length: 17; V: TRBV6-1; CDR3: CASSEAGWGSDNQPQHF
J: TRBJ2-1; length: 16; V: TRBV5-5; CDR3: CASSLLGLAGGREQFF
J: TRBJ1-3; length: 17; V: TRBV23-1; CDR3: CASSQVDRGSTGNTIYF
J: TRBJ1-6; length: 15; V: TRBV3-1/TRBV3-2; CDR3: CASSQAPGYGSPLHF
J: TRBJ2-5; length: 14; V: TRBV6-2/TRBV6-3; CDR3: CASSYSGGWETQYF
J: TRBJ2-4; length: 16; V: TRBV5-1; CDR3: CASSLEGTLGLVIQYF
J: TRBJ1-6; length: 15; V: TRBV27; CDR3: CASSRQFEPNSPLHF
J: TRBJ1-1; length: 15; V: TRBV5-1; CDR3: CASSFTPGGNTEAFF